Presented here are 24 T cell receptor beta chains from one specimen sequenced in a study of blood T cell repertoires in COVID-19. Only in-frame clones appear in the TCRdb table, and some are missing; sequencing was by immunoSEQ multiplex PCR. Of around 85,000 clones listed, 85% to 90% are singletons. Source material: peripheral blood. The receptors here all came from an elderly woman with active or convalescent COVID-19.

The V call is TRBV9, the J call TRBJ1-2; 11 bases are a match to TRBD1. The CDR3 has 15 amino acids. J was trimmed by 4 bases and V by 4 bases; bases with no gene match: 6. Germline CDR1 SGDLS, CDR2 YYNGEE. The CDR3 coding sequence is TGTGCCAGCAGCCCCGCGGGGACAGGGGGCTATGGCTACACCTTC. Protein sequence: CASSPAGTGGYGYTF.

The chain carries TRBV2 and TRBJ2-7; possible D gene TRBD2, 5 bases. Per germline, CDR1 SNHLY and CDR2 FYNNEI. The CDR3 contains 14 residues. Trimming cost V 6 bases and J 0 bases, with 12 bases left between them. The CDR3 is CASSRTSSSYEQYF. CDR3 bases: TGTGCCAGCAGCAGGACTTCTAGCTCCTACGAGCAGTACTTC.

V gene TRBV9 combines with J gene TRBJ1-4, with D uncertain. The CDR3 sequence is 14 residues long. V was pared by 3 bases and J by 5 bases, with 11 bases between. Germline V gene data show CDR1 as SGDLS and CDR2 as YYNGEE. The CDR3: CASSAPGQNEKLFF. The CDR3 DNA reads TGTGCCAGCAGCGCCCCAGGCCAGAATGAAAAACTGTTTTTT.

The gene calls are TRBV30 and TRBJ1-2; D remains ambiguous. The V end lost 0 bases, the J end lost 2 bases, and 10 bases lay between the germline ends. In germline, CDR1 is GTSNPN, CDR2 SVGIG (reference sequence). This CDR3 comprises 14 residues. CDR3 loop: CAWSVKAGNYGYTF. The CDR3 nucleotides read TGTGCCTGGAGTGTAAAAGCAGGAAACTATGGCTACACCTTC.

The J gene is TRBJ1-1, the V gene TRBV15, with 11 bases fitting TRBD1. Germline V gene data show CDR1 as LNHNV and CDR2 as YYDKDF (reference sequence). Losses at the gene ends were 5 bases for V and 6 bases for J; bases not matched to a gene: 8. There are 15 residues in the CDR3. The CDR3 spells CATSGGQGVSSEAFF. The CDR3 DNA is TGTGCCACCAGCGGGGGACAGGGGGTATCCTCTGAAGCTTTCTTT.

V gene TRBV3-1 (or the pseudogene TRBV3-2) combines with J gene TRBJ1-4, with a possible D match to TRBD1 (5 bases). The CDR3 loop spans 16 amino acids. V was shortened by 4 bases and J by 5 bases, with 17 bases between the two germline ends. Germline V gives CDR1 LGHDT, CDR2 YNNKEL (reference sequence). The CDR3 is CASSRMVGGGNEKLFF. DNA for the CDR3: TGTGCCAGCAGCCGTATGGTGGGGGGGGGAAATGAAAAACTGTTTTTT.

V gene TRBV28 combines with J gene TRBJ2-7; 7 nucleotides line up with TRBD2. CDR1 is MDHEN and CDR2 is SYDVKM in the germline V gene. Trimming took 2 bases from V and 9 from J; bases not matched to a gene: 10. This CDR3 has 14 amino acids. CDR3 region: CASSLREVTRVQYF. CDR3 bases: TGTGCCAGCAGTTTACGGGAGGTAACGCGGGTGCAGTACTTC.

A single count supports this clone. Other DNA sequences of this sample code for an identical CDR3. The chain joins TRBV28 to TRBJ1-1; tentatively, D is TRBD1 (6 bases). Trimming cost V 1 base and J 3 bases, with 9 bases left between them. The V gene's germline CDR1 is MDHEN and CDR2 SYDVKM. The CDR3 runs to 14 residues. The CDR3 nucleotides read TGTGCCAGCAGTTTATCCAGGGGCGACACTGAAGCTTTCTTT. Amino acid sequence: CASSLSRGDTEAFF. The whole variable domain, remainder taken from reference TRBV28 and TRBJ1-1, is DVKVTQSSRYLVKRTGEKVFLECVQDMDHENMFWYRQDPGLGLRLIYFSYDVKMKEKGDIPEGYSVSREKKERFSLILESASTNQTSMYLCASSLSRGDTEAFFGQGTRLTVV.

The chain recombines TRBV28 with TRBJ2-7; 11 nucleotides agree with TRBD2. J lost 3 bases, V lost 3 bases, and 4 bases had no gene match. Germline V gene sequence: CDR1 MDHEN, CDR2 SYDVKM. CDR3 length: 15 residues. CDR3 DNA: TGTGCCAGCAGTTTTGGAACTAGCGGGAGCTACGAGCAGTACTTC. This gives the protein CASSFGTSGSYEQYF. Complete variable domain (other parts from reference TRBV28 and TRBJ2-7): DVKVTQSSRYLVKRTGEKVFLECVQDMDHENMFWYRQDPGLGLRLIYFSYDVKMKEKGDIPEGYSVSREKKERFSLILESASTNQTSMYLCASSFGTSGSYEQYFGPGTRLTVT.

The gene calls are TRBV7-9 and TRBJ2-3, with 12 bases matching TRBD2. V shed 5 bases and J 5 bases; nucleotides not matched to a gene: 5. The CDR3 runs to 15 residues. The germline CDR1 and CDR2 sequences are SEHNR and FQNEAQ (reference sequence). CDR3 sequence (DNA): TGTGCCAGCAGCAGACTAGCGGGAGCGGGAGATACGCAGTATTTT. Its protein is CASSRLAGAGDTQYF.

The chain combines TRBV5-4 with TRBJ2-1; 9 bases agree with TRBD1. This CDR3 has 14 residues. V lost 4 bases, J lost 6 bases, and 5 bases stayed unmatched. The V gene's germline CDR1 is SGHNT and CDR2 YYREEE (reference sequence). CDR3 coding DNA: TGTGCCAGCAGCCAGCGGACAGGGGCCAATGAGCAGTTCTTC. Translating it yields CASSQRTGANEQFF.

The chain combines TRBV6-2 or TRBV6-3 with TRBJ2-2; D might be TRBD1 (6 bases). V was cut by 0 bases and J by 4 bases, with 9 bases left in between. The germline gives CDR1 MNHEY, CDR2 SVGEGT. This CDR3 is built from 15 residues. CDR3 protein: CASSYSRGGTGELFF. The CDR3 bases are TGTGCCAGCAGTTACTCGAGAGGGGGCACCGGGGAGCTGTTTTTT.

The chain couples TRBV19 to TRBJ1-1, with a tentative D call TRBD1 (5 bases). CDR3 length: 13 residues. In germline, CDR1 is LNHDA, CDR2 SQIVND (reference sequence). The V end was cut by 4 bases, the J end by 1 base, with 7 bases between. CDR3 sequence reads: CASSSQGNTEAFF. The CDR3 DNA sequence: TGTGCCAGTAGTAGTCAGGGGAACACTGAAGCTTTCTTT.

The V and J genes are TRBV19 and TRBJ1-2; D uncertain. Germline V gene data show CDR1 as LNHDA and CDR2 as SQIVND (reference sequence). Trimming took off 3 bases at V and 2 bases at J, with 7 bases between the two ends. This CDR3 contains 13 residues. For the CDR3, the DNA is TGTGCCAGTAGTATGCAGGTCAACTATGGCTACACCTTC. Amino acid sequence: CASSMQVNYGYTF.

This clone was seen just once. The CDR3: CASSTPGDYEQYF. CDR3 bases: TGTGCCAGCAGTACGCCAGGGGACTACGAGCAGTACTTC. This sequence joins TRBV27 and TRBJ2-7; a possible D gene is TRBD1 (6 bases). V lost 5 bases and J lost 3, with 11 bases in between. This CDR3 has 13 residues. Germline V gene sequence: CDR1 MNHEY, CDR2 SMNVEV (reference sequence).

The gene calls are TRBV27 and TRBJ2-7; a possible D gene is TRBD2 (5 bases). The CDR3 is 13 residues long. CDR1 and CDR2 (germline): MNHEY, SMNVEV (reference sequence). Trimming left V 3 bases short and J 1 base short, with 7 bases between. CDR3 protein: CASSFRGSYEQYF. The DNA of the CDR3 is TGTGCCAGCAGTTTTCGGGGATCCTACGAGCAGTACTTC.

This clone was recorded a few times. This chain uses TRBV2 with TRBJ1-5; D uncertain. The CDR3 is 14 residues long. The V and J ends lost 4 bases and 6 bases respectively, with 13 bases between them. Germline V CDR1 and CDR2: SNHLY, FYNNEI. The CDR3 sequence is CASSAGRVGQPQHF. The DNA for the CDR3 is TGTGCCAGCAGTGCTGGGAGGGTTGGTCAGCCCCAGCATTTT.

The chain combines TRBV27 with TRBJ1-3; unclear D gene. The germline gives CDR1 MNHEY, CDR2 SMNVEV (reference sequence). CDR3 length: 13 amino acids. V was shortened by 5 bases and J by 4 bases, with 9 bases between the two germline ends. In nucleotides, the CDR3 is TGTGCCAGCAGTACCGCGCCGGGAAACACCATATATTTT. Encoded protein: CASSTAPGNTIYF.

The chain carries TRBV6-5 and TRBJ2-5; possible D gene TRBD2, 6 bases. This CDR3 contains 14 residues. Trimming took off 6 bases at V and 5 bases at J, with 16 bases between the two ends. CDR1 is MNHEY and CDR2 is SVGAGI in the germline V gene. The CDR3 region is CASRWRGASETQYF. The DNA for the CDR3 is TGTGCCAGCAGGTGGAGGGGCGCGTCGGAGACCCAGTACTTC.

The chain carries TRBV6-2 or TRBV6-3 and TRBJ2-3; weak D call: TRBD1 (6 bases). The CDR3 has 16 amino acids. CDR1 is MNHEY and CDR2 is SVGEGT in the germline V gene. V was cut by 4 bases and J by 2 bases, with 16 bases left in between. CDR3 DNA: TGTGCCAGCAGTTCCCCCGGAAACAGGGACACAGATACGCAGTATTTT. It encodes CASSSPGNRDTDTQYF.

The chain has TRBV6-4 and TRBJ2-2; D gene uncertain. Germline assignment: CDR1 MRHNA and CDR2 SNTAGT. Between the trimmed V and J ends, which lost 4 bases and 4 bases, there was a span of 7 bases. The length of the CDR3 is 13 residues. The chain's CDR3 is CASSGRGTGELFF. The CDR3 DNA follows: TGTGCCAGCAGTGGGCGCGGCACCGGGGAGCTGTTTTTT.

The V and J genes are TRBV5-1 and TRBJ2-5; 8 bases agree with TRBD2. The junction had 10 bases not matched to a gene; V was cut back by 4 bases and J by 5 bases. The CDR3 extends over 15 amino acids. The germline V gene has CDR1 SGHRS and CDR2 YFSETQ. The CDR3 region has the DNA TGCGCCAGCAGCGTTCGGGGGGGAGGTGAGGAGACCCAGTACTTC. It is translated as CASSVRGGGEETQYF.

The chain carries TRBV10-2 and TRBJ1-2; a weak D match, TRBD1 (5 bases). Trimming left V 7 bases short and J 6 bases short, with 9 bases between. The CDR3 totals 11 residues. Germline V gene lookup returns CDR1 WSHSY and CDR2 SAAADI. This CDR3 is CASIGADGYTF. In nucleotides, the CDR3 is TGCGCCAGCATAGGGGCAGATGGCTACACCTTC.

The chain recombines TRBV5-1 with TRBJ2-2; D ambiguous. The CDR3 runs to 17 residues. CDR1 and CDR2 from the germline V gene are SGHRS and YFSETQ. V was trimmed by 3 bases and J by 3 bases, leaving 18 bases between them. CDR3 bases: TGCGCCAGCAGCTGGGCTGGATCCGGTCTATACACCGGGGAGCTGTTTTTT. This encodes CASSWAGSGLYTGELFF.